This is a list of T cell receptor beta chains from one sample in a study of graft-versus-host responses after intestinal transplantation. Measured with immunoSEQ multiplex PCR; TCRdb has only the in-frame clones, and not every one. The sample has 80,000 or so clones; approximately 92% are singletons. This material consisted of PBMCs, taken 98 days after intestinal transplantation. These receptors were taken from a human patient who received an intestinal transplant, so some T cells may come from the graft donor. Both conserved end residues are part of each CDR3. D genes are given only for firm matches. Rows may omit the clone size; those that give it use once, few, many or a size class.

size,J,D,V,DNA,CDR3
-,TRBJ2-2,-,TRBV11-3,TGTGCCAGCAGCTTATCTGGAGGCATCGGGGAGCTGTTTTTT,CASSLSGGIGELFF
-,TRBJ1-1,-,TRBV4-1,TGCGCCAGCAGCCGCCGGGACAAAGCGGACACTGAAGCTTTCTTT,CASSRRDKADTEAFF
-,TRBJ1-4,TRBD1,TRBV28,TGTGCCAGCAGTCCCGGGGACAGGCATAATGAAAAACTGTTTTTT,CASSPGDRHNEKLFF
-,TRBJ2-6,TRBD1,TRBV11-2,TGTGCCAGCAGCTTATGGGGACAGGGCGTGTATACTGGGGCCAACGTCCTGACTTTC,CASSLWGQGVYTGANVLTF
-,TRBJ2-5,-,TRBV28,TGTGCCAGCAGTCCCGGATTGGTCCAGTACTTC,CASSPGLVQYF
-,TRBJ1-5,-,TRBV30,TGTGCCTGGAGTGTACTTAGGGGTCAGCCCCAGCATTTT,CAWSVLRGQPQHF
-,TRBJ2-2,TRBD1,TRBV7-2,TGTGCCAGCAGCTTAATGGGGACAGGGAACACCGGGGAGCTGTTTTTT,CASSLMGTGNTGELFF
-,TRBJ1-4,-,TRBV2,TGTGCCAGCAGTGGCGGTGAAAAACTGTTTTTT,CASSGGEKLFF
-,TRBJ1-1,TRBD1,TRBV19,TGTGCCAGTAGTCCCCCGGACAGGGGACTTTTCTACACTGAAGCTTTCTTT,CASSPPDRGLFYTEAFF
once,TRBJ2-5,-,TRBV5-1,TGCGCCAGCAGCTTGGCAGGGGAGGTCCAAGAGACCCAGTACTTC,CASSLAGEVQETQYF
-,TRBJ2-7,TRBD2,TRBV5-1,TGCGCCAGCAGCCCCCCCTCTAGCGGAGCTACCTACGAGCAGTACTTC,CASSPPSSGATYEQYF
-,TRBJ2-5,-,TRBV29-1,TGCAGCGTTGACCAAGAGACCCAGTACTTC,CSVDQETQYF
-,TRBJ2-3,TRBD2,TRBV4-2,TGTGCCAGCAGCCCGGCGGGGGGAACAGATACGCAGTATTTT,CASSPAGGTDTQYF
-,TRBJ2-1,TRBD2,TRBV7-7,TGTGCTAGCAGCTTATGGGGACTAGCTAATGAGCAGTTCTTC,CASSLWGLANEQFF
-,TRBJ2-7,-,TRBV5-1,TGCGCCAGCAGCAGCGCCGGTTACGAGCAGTACTTC,CASSSAGYEQYF
-,TRBJ2-1,-,TRBV6-1,TGTGCCAGCAGTGAAGGTGGGAATGAGCAGTTCTTC,CASSEGGNEQFF
-,TRBJ2-7,-,TRBV5-1,TGCGCCAGCAGCTTGGCCAGTGGAACCTACGAGCAGTACTTC,CASSLASGTYEQYF
-,TRBJ2-7,-,TRBV5-6,TGTGCCAGCAGCTGGGGGCTTAGCTACGAGCAGTACTTC,CASSWGLSYEQYF
-,TRBJ1-2,TRBD1,TRBV2,TGTGCCAGCAGTGCCCGGGACAGGGGCGTAGGGTTCTATGGCTACACCTTC,CASSARDRGVGFYGYTF
-,TRBJ2-3,TRBD2,TRBV6-5,TGTGCCAGCAGTTTTAGCGGGGAAACAGATACGCAGTATTTT,CASSFSGETDTQYF
-,TRBJ1-1,TRBD1,TRBV27,TGTGCCAGCAGTCCCCCCGATGACAGGGGTCCCTCGAACATGAACACTGAAGCTTTCTTT,CASSPPDDRGPSNMNTEAFF
-,TRBJ2-2,TRBD1,TRBV9,TGTGCCAGCAGCACACTTGACAGGGTCGTGGCCGGGGAGCTGTTTTTT,CASSTLDRVVAGELFF
-,TRBJ2-7,-,TRBV29-1,TGCAGCGTCGTGAGGCAGCACTCCTACGAGCAGTACTTC,CSVVRQHSYEQYF
-,TRBJ2-5,TRBD2,TRBV29-1,TGCAGCGTCATTGGTAGCGGGGGGACTCAAGAGACCCAGTACTTC,CSVIGSGGTQETQYF
-,TRBJ2-7,-,TRBV5-1,TGCGCCAGCAGCTCCCAAGCCGGGTGGGAGCAGTACTTC,CASSSQAGWEQYF
-,TRBJ2-1,TRBD2,TRBV11-2,TGTGCCAGCAGCCCCGGGACTAGCGGATACAATGAGCAGTTCTTC,CASSPGTSGYNEQFF
-,TRBJ1-5,-,TRBV6-6,TGTGCCAGCAGTTACTCCCCCGGGGTCTCCCAGCATTTT,CASSYSPGVSQHF
few,TRBJ2-7,TRBD1,TRBV6-1,TGTGCCAGCAGTGAAACGGGACAGGGGAGTTACGAGCAGTACTTC,CASSETGQGSYEQYF
-,TRBJ1-2,-,TRBV6-1,TGTGCCAGCAGTGAAGCGGGGACCTCCTATGGCTACACCTTC,CASSEAGTSYGYTF
-,TRBJ2-3,TRBD2,TRBV11-2,TGTGCCAGCAGCTTATGGAGCAGCGGGGGGAGCACAGATACGCAGTATTTT,CASSLWSSGGSTDTQYF
-,TRBJ2-7,-,TRBV28,TGTGCCAGCAGTTTAGTCGGTAATACCTTATGGGCCTACGAGCAGTACTTC,CASSLVGNTLWAYEQYF
-,TRBJ1-2,-,TRBV7-9,TGTGCCAGCAGCTTAGTCGAGAGTCGGGGTCCGGGCTACACCTTC,CASSLVESRGPGYTF
-,TRBJ1-6,-,TRBV6-6,TGTGCCAGCAGTTCCCGGGTAGGGGCTAATTCACCCCTCCACTTT,CASSSRVGANSPLHF
-,TRBJ1-1,TRBD1,TRBV29-1,TGCAGCGGGGGACAGACCTACACTGAAGCTTTCTTT,CSGGQTYTEAFF
-,TRBJ1-3,-,TRBV2,TGTGCCAGCAGTGAAGTGGGCACCGGTGTTGGTGCCATATATTTT,CASSEVGTGVGAIYF
once,TRBJ2-7,-,TRBV5-4,TGTGCCAGCAGCCCTCGAGGGGGCGAGCAGTACTTC,CASSPRGGEQYF
-,TRBJ2-7,-,TRBV10-1,TGCGCCAGCAGTTTGACAGGCCGAAACTACGAGCAGTACTTC,CASSLTGRNYEQYF
-,TRBJ2-1,TRBD1,TRBV9,TGTGCCAGCACCGAGGCAGGGGGCTCCTACAATGAGCAGTTCTTC,CASTEAGGSYNEQFF